This T cell receptor beta chain was found in a study of cytomegalovirus exposure and HLA in healthy donors. Study at large: Unique TCRs numbering around 80 million, obtained from HLA-typed donors, made up an early data release. Notes on the study in general: There were several of the most significant clusters that appeared linked to common viral pathogens in a later analysis. In vitro, a few CMV-associated chains proved specific for CMV antigens.

As regards this clone: The antigen remains unidentified.

Primers for the PCR totalled 60 Vbeta and 13 Jbeta. Repertoires were generated with immunoSEQ multiplex PCR, while TCRdb's copy carries only in-frame clones and drops some. In the table there are roughly 120,000 clones, around 80% of which are singletons. Trimming pared 3 bases from V and 4 bases from J, leaving 10 bases between. The CDR3 extends over 14 amino acids. The germline V gene encodes CDR1 SGHRS and CDR2 YFSETQ. The clonotype was recovered from a middle-aged man in good health and CMV-seronegative. The chain uses TRBV5-1 and TRBJ1-4; D is unresolved. Material: PBMCs. The CDR3: CASSSGGSNEKLFF. The CDR3 DNA reads TGCGCCAGCAGCTCTGGAGGTAGTAATGAAAAACTGTTTTTT. Based on the CDR3 plus reference TRBV5-1 and TRBJ1-4, the full variable domain is KAGVTQTPRYLIKTRGQQVTLSCSPISGHRSVSWYQQTPGQGLQFLFEYFSETQRNKGNFPGRFSGRQFSNSRSEMNVSTLELGDSALYLCASSSGGSNEKLFFGSGTQLSVL.